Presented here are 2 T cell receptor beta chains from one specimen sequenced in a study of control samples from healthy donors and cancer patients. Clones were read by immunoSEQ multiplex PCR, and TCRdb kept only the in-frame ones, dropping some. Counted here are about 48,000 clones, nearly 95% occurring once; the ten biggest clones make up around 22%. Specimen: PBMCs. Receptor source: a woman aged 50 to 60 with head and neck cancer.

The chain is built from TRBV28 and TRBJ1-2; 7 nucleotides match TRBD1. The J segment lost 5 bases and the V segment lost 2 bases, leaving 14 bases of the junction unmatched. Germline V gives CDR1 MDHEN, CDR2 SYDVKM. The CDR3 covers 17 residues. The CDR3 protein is CASSLGGAMQQGYGYTF. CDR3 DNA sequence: TGTGCCAGCAGTTTAGGGGGGGCGATGCAACAGGGGTATGGCTACACCTTC.

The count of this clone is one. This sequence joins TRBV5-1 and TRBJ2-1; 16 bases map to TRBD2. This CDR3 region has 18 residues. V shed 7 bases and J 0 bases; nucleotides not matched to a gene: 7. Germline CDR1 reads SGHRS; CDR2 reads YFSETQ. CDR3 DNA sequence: TGCGCCAGCCGCCCCGGGACTAGCGGGAGGGGCTCCTACAATGAGCAGTTCTTC. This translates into CASRPGTSGRGSYNEQFF.